A single sample gave rise to the 18 T cell receptor beta chains below, sequenced in a study of response to subunit inactivated influenza vaccine. TCRdb itself ran the RT-PCR reads through MiXCR, one entry per CDR3 protein. The sample has approximately 530,000 distinct CDR3 sequences; approximately 13% are singletons. Sequences were derived from PBMCs from blood, sampled roughly 48 days after vaccination. Receptors originate from a man aged 45-60 years who received an inactivated influenza vaccine.

The chain recombines TRBV30 with TRBJ1-3, with 9 bases aligning to TRBD1. Germline lookup yields CDR1 GTSNPN and CDR2 SVGIG (reference sequence). This CDR3 is built from 17 residues. J lost 3 bases, V lost 2 bases, and 11 bases had no gene match. CDR3 in DNA: TGTGCCTGGAGTAGAGCCGGGACAGGGACTATTGGAAACACCATATATTTT. This sequence encodes CAWSRAGTGTIGNTIYF. Complete variable domain (other parts from reference TRBV30 and TRBJ1-3): SQTIHQWPATLVQPVGSPLSLECTVEGTSNPNLYWYRQAAGRGLQLLFYSVGIGQISSEVPQNLSASRPQDRQFILSSKKLLLSDSGFYLCAWSRAGTGTIGNTIYFGEGSWLTVV.

The table lists this clonotype with a few counts. The rearrangement joins TRBV5-1 to TRBJ2-3; 8 bases are a match to TRBD2. The V and J ends lost 0 bases and 2 bases, in that order; junction bases with no gene match: 2. Germline CDR1 and CDR2: SGHRS and YFSETQ. The CDR3 totals 15 residues. The CDR3 DNA is TGCGCCAGCAGCTTGGCGGGGGGGGACACAGATACGCAGTATTTT. It specifies CASSLAGGDTDTQYF. The full variable domain, rest sourced from reference TRBV5-1 and TRBJ2-3, is KAGVTQTPRYLIKTRGQQVTLSCSPISGHRSVSWYQQTPGQGLQFLFEYFSETQRNKGNFPGRFSGRQFSNSRSEMNVSTLELGDSALYLCASSLAGGDTDTQYFGPGTRLTVL.

This clonotype occurred many times. The V call is TRBV20-1, the J call TRBJ2-3; 16 nucleotides line up with TRBD2. The CDR3 runs 17 residues. The junction had 7 bases not matched to a gene; V was cut back by 4 bases and J by 3 bases. Germline CDR1 and CDR2: DFQATT and SNEGSKA (reference sequence). The CDR3 is CSAKGTSGRAGTDTQYF. CDR3 in DNA: TGCAGTGCTAAAGGGACTAGCGGGAGGGCCGGAACAGATACGCAGTATTTT.

A few counts support this clonotype. The CDR3 DNA follows: TGTGCCAGCAGCCCCGAACAGGGGATTTTACACGAGCAGTACTTC. Translating it yields CASSPEQGILHEQYF. The chain uses TRBV4-2 and TRBJ2-7; the match to TRBD1 covers 7 bases. The CDR3 is made up of 15 amino acids. Germline V gives CDR1 LGHNA, CDR2 YNFKEQ. Trimming cost V 4 bases and J 5 bases; bases outside gene matches: 11.

V and J are TRBV7-2 and TRBJ1-4, with TRBD1 matching over 7 bases. V lost 0 bases and J lost 7; bases outside the gene matches: 5. The CDR3 totals 15 residues. Germline lookup yields CDR1 SGHTA and CDR2 FQGNSA. The CDR3 region has the DNA TGTGCCAGCAGCTTAGCTGGGCAGGGGGTTGAAAAACTGTTTTTT. Encoded protein: CASSLAGQGVEKLFF.

This clonotype was seen a few times. CDR3 loop: CASSSLGDTEAFF. As DNA, the CDR3 is TGCGCCAGCAGCTCCCTAGGGGACACTGAAGCTTTCTTT. This rearrangement joins TRBV5-1 to TRBJ1-1; the D gene is possibly TRBD1 (5 bases). V lost 3 bases and J 3 bases, leaving 9 bases between the germline ends. Germline CDR1 and CDR2: SGHRS and YFSETQ. The CDR3 length is 13 residues.

This clonotype has more than one count but fewer than ten. This chain connects TRBV11-3 to TRBJ2-7; 12 positions agree with TRBD2. V was pared by 2 bases and J by 2 bases, with 4 bases of the junction left unmatched. CDR1 SGHNT and CDR2 YENEEA come from the germline V gene. There are 16 residues in the CDR3. CDR3 DNA: TGTGCCAGCAGCTTACCTCTAGCGGGAGGGCCCTACGAGCAGTACTTC. Its protein is CASSLPLAGGPYEQYF. Looking up the rest from reference TRBV11-3 and TRBJ2-7 gives the full variable domain: EAGVVQSPRYKIIEKKQPVAFWCNPISGHNTLYWYLQNLGQGPELLIRYENEEAVDDSQLPKDRFSAERLKGVDSTLKIQPAELGDSAVYLCASSLPLAGGPYEQYFGPGTRLTVT.

This clonotype was seen repeatedly, ten times or more. The V call is TRBV29-1, the J call TRBJ2-1; 8 nucleotides align to TRBD2. With 2 bases clipped from V and 3 bases from J, the junction kept 3 bases outside the gene matches. Germline assignment: CDR1 SQVTM and CDR2 ANQGSEA. The CDR3 loop spans 14 amino acids. The CDR3 DNA follows: TGCAGCGTTGAACGGAGCGGGGGCTACAATGAGCAGTTCTTC. Translated, it gives CSVERSGGYNEQFF.

This clonotype was recorded a few times. This chain links TRBV4-2 with TRBJ2-2, with 7 nucleotides matching TRBD2. In germline, CDR1 is LGHNA, CDR2 YNFKEQ. The CDR3 length is 17 residues. The junction had 6 bases not matched to a gene; V was cut back by 2 bases and J by 0 bases. The CDR3 DNA follows: TGTGCCAGCAGCCAATCAGTAGGACTAGCGAACACCGGGGAGCTGTTTTTT. Residues: CASSQSVGLANTGELFF.

V gene TRBV5-5 combines with J gene TRBJ2-4; possibly TRBD1 for D (5 bases). The germline CDR1 and CDR2 sequences are SGHKS and YYEKEE (reference sequence). The CDR3 consists of 15 residues. V was clipped by 2 bases and J by 0 bases, with 9 bases between them. The chain's CDR3 is CASSLSTVAKNIQYF. The DNA of the CDR3 is TGTGCCAGCAGCTTATCGACAGTAGCCAAAAACATTCAGTACTTC.

This clonotype came up a few times. This chain uses TRBV6-1 with TRBJ2-7, with 9 bases fitting TRBD1. Germline CDR1 reads MNHNS; CDR2 reads SASEGT. V was clipped by 3 bases and J by 4 bases; unmatched bases: 10. This CDR3 is 16 amino acids long. The CDR3 loop is CASSDSGTGSLYEQYF. The CDR3 DNA sequence: TGTGCCAGCAGTGATTCCGGGACAGGGTCGCTTTACGAGCAGTACTTC.

The J gene is TRBJ1-4, the V gene TRBV15; D remains unclear. From germline, CDR1 is LNHNV and CDR2 YYDKDF (reference sequence). Trimming pared 0 bases from V and 7 bases from J, leaving 12 bases between. The CDR3 has 15 residues. DNA for the CDR3: TGTGCCACCAGCAGAGATCGGCCAGACGTTGAAAAACTGTTTTTT. This gives the protein CATSRDRPDVEKLFF.

This chain links TRBV7-2 with TRBJ1-6; TRBD1 agrees at 12 bases. Germline CDR1 is SGHTA and CDR2 is FQGNSA. Unmatched junction bases numbered 6, after V lost 3 bases and J lost 9 bases. The length of the CDR3 is 16 residues. The CDR3 spells CASSLVPGQGASPLHF. The CDR3, as DNA: TGTGCCAGCAGCTTGGTGCCGGGACAGGGGGCTTCACCCCTCCACTTT.

This clonotype was counted at least ten times. The chain recombines TRBV6-1 with TRBJ2-7; 7 positions agree with TRBD1. In germline, CDR1 is MNHNS, CDR2 SASEGT. CDR3 size: 13 residues. Germline trimming cut 5 bases from V and 3 bases from J; bases unmatched to any gene: 4. CDR3 in amino acids: CASSRDSLYEQYF. Here the CDR3 DNA reads TGTGCCAGCAGTCGGGACAGCCTCTACGAGCAGTACTTC.

The chain carries TRBV24-1 and TRBJ2-1; D is perhaps TRBD1 (7 bases). The V gene lost 3 bases and the J gene lost 7 bases, with 15 bases spanning the gap. This CDR3 is built from 15 residues. Looked up from germline, CDR1 is KGHDR and CDR2 is SFDVKD. The CDR3, as DNA: TGTGCCACCAGTGATCCCGTGGCAGGGGGGAATGAGCAGTTCTTC. It encodes CATSDPVAGGNEQFF.

This clonotype was observed a handful of times. This rearrangement joins TRBV10-3 to TRBJ2-7; a possible D gene is TRBD2 (6 bases). Trimming removed 0 bases from V and 2 bases from J, with 11 bases in between. This CDR3 is built from 15 residues. Looked up from germline, CDR1 is ENHRY and CDR2 is SYGVKD. In DNA form, the CDR3 reads TGTGCCATCAGTGAGTCCGGGGGATTAACCTACGAGCAGTACTTC. Translation gives CAISESGGLTYEQYF.

The chain joins TRBV5-1 to TRBJ2-5, with D unclear. V was pared by 4 bases and J by 0 bases, with 4 bases between. CDR3 length: 12 amino acids. CDR1 is SGHRS and CDR2 is YFSETQ in the germline V gene. As DNA, the CDR3 is TGCGCCAGCAGCGGGGACCAAGAGACCCAGTACTTC. This sequence encodes CASSGDQETQYF.

This sequence joins TRBV15 and TRBJ2-5, with 11 bases identical to TRBD2. Germline V gene data show CDR1 as LNHNV and CDR2 as YYDKDF (reference sequence). J lost 2 bases, V lost 3 bases, and 5 bases had no gene match. This CDR3 has 16 residues. CDR3 nucleotide sequence: TGTGCCACCAGCAGGCTAGCGGGGGGCCAACAAGAGACCCAGTACTTC. Translating gives CATSRLAGGQQETQYF.